This is a list of T cell receptor beta chains from one sample in a study of regulatory T cells in long-lasting Graves disease. TCRdb used MiXCR to reprocess the multiplex PCR reads, holding one entry per CDR3 protein. The table records around 400,000 distinct CDR3 sequences, 15% to 17% of them present only once. The sequenced sample was peripheral blood mononuclear cells (PBMCs), obtained at new diagnosis, from a patient treated with antithyroid drugs. Every receptor here comes from a female donor with Graves disease. The CDR3 runs from the conserved cysteine through the conserved F or W. A D gene is named only where the DNA matches it firmly. Expanded clones are given a class, and other clones once, few, many or no size at all.

j_gene | d_gene | abundance | v_gene | CDR3aa | CDR3nt
TRBJ1-2 | TRBD1 | few | TRBV5-6 | CASSLQGPGGYTF | TGTGCCAGCAGCCTACAGGGGCCCGGTGGCTACACCTTC
TRBJ1-2 | TRBD1 | many | TRBV19 | CASSPGQGPNYGYTF | TGTGCCAGTAGTCCCGGACAGGGGCCAAACTATGGCTACACCTTC
TRBJ2-1 | TRBD1 | many | TRBV20-1 | CSAPGQGYNEQFF | TGCAGTGCGCCTGGACAGGGGTACAATGAGCAGTTCTTC
TRBJ1-2 | TRBD1 | few | TRBV10-3 | CAISYRGSNYGYTF | TGTGCCATCAGTTACAGGGGTTCTAACTATGGCTACACCTTC
TRBJ2-1 | TRBD2 | NA | TRBV29-1 | CSVQSGVSYNEQFF | TGCAGCGTTCAAAGCGGGGTTTCCTACAATGAGCAGTTCTTC
TRBJ2-7 | NA | few | TRBV4-1 | CASSQRPGAAEQYF | TGCGCCAGCAGCCAACGCCCAGGGGCGGCCGAGCAGTACTTC
TRBJ2-1 | TRBD2 | NA | TRBV19 | CASQNSGKVDNEQFF | TGTGCCAGTCAGAATAGCGGGAAAGTCGACAATGAGCAGTTCTTC
TRBJ1-1 | NA | many | TRBV5-4 | CASAYAWDTEAFF | TGTGCCAGCGCGTACGCCTGGGACACTGAAGCTTTCTTT
TRBJ2-3 | NA | many | TRBV9 | CASSIRGDTQYF | TGTGCCAGCAGCATCCGGGGAGATACGCAGTATTTT
TRBJ2-2 | NA | many | TRBV4-3 | CASSQEGGRTGELFF | TGCGCCAGCAGCCAAGAAGGGGGACGGACCGGGGAGCTGTTTTTT
TRBJ2-3 | NA | few | TRBV5-1 | CASSLGFDLSTDTQYF | TGCGCCAGCAGCTTGGGCTTCGACCTGAGCACAGATACGCAGTATTTT
TRBJ2-5 | TRBD2 | many | TRBV7-9 | CASSPRLAGSPAETQYF | TGTGCCAGCAGCCCCCGACTAGCGGGATCCCCGGCGGAGACCCAGTACTTC
TRBJ2-1 | NA | many | TRBV7-9 | CASSWDTYNEQFF | TGTGCCAGCAGCTGGGACACCTACAATGAGCAGTTCTTC
TRBJ1-5 | TRBD1 | few | TRBV7-6 | CASSLYRGWDQPQHF | TGTGCCAGCAGCTTATACAGGGGGTGGGATCAGCCCCAGCATTTT
TRBJ2-2 | TRBD2 | many | TRBV6-1 | CASSELSGSGTGELFF | TGTGCCAGCAGTGAACTAAGCGGGAGCGGTACCGGGGAGCTGTTTTTT
TRBJ2-7 | NA | many | TRBV4-2 | CASSQKTPTYEQYF | TGTGCCAGCAGCCAGAAGACACCCACCTACGAGCAGTACTTC
TRBJ2-7 | TRBD1 | many | TRBV2 | CASSQQGHANYEQYF | TGTGCCAGCAGTCAACAGGGGCACGCTAACTACGAGCAGTACTTC
TRBJ2-5 | TRBD2 | many | TRBV3-1 | CASSHAGVGETQYF | TGTGCCAGCAGCCACGCGGGAGTTGGGGAGACCCAGTACTTC
TRBJ2-3 | NA | few | TRBV20-1 | CSAKGGGIDTSTDTQYF | TGCAGTGCTAAGGGGGGGGGGATCGATACTAGCACAGATACGCAGTATTTT
TRBJ1-4 | NA | NA | TRBV7-9 | CASSPDARDEKLFF | TGTGCCAGCAGCCCGGACGCGAGGGATGAAAAACTGTTTTTT
TRBJ2-5 | NA | NA | TRBV6-2/TRBV6-3 | CASSPGLLKTQYF | TGTGCCAGCAGCCCCGGCCTGTTGAAGACCCAGTACTTC
TRBJ2-7 | TRBD2 | many | TRBV5-1 | CASTELAGSSYEQYF | TGCGCCAGCACGGAGCTAGCGGGGAGCTCCTACGAGCAGTACTTC
TRBJ1-1 | NA | many | TRBV20-1 | CSASGAGFGNTEAFF | TGCAGTGCTAGCGGGGCAGGGTTTGGGAACACTGAAGCTTTCTTT
TRBJ1-1 | NA | NA | TRBV10-3 | CAISESGRRLDTEAFF | TGTGCCATCAGTGAGTCTGGCAGACGTTTAGACACTGAAGCTTTCTTT
TRBJ1-4 | NA | NA | TRBV6-2/TRBV6-3 | CASSYRGTISEKLFF | TGTGCCAGCAGTTACAGAGGGACAATAAGTGAAAAACTGTTTTTT
TRBJ2-3 | NA | many | TRBV5-6 | CASSWPGLRRDTQYF | TGTGCCAGCAGCTGGCCGGGACTTAGGAGAGATACGCAGTATTTT
TRBJ1-1 | TRBD1 | many | TRBV12-3/TRBV12-4 | CASSLTGGETEAFF | TGTGCCAGCAGCCTGACAGGGGGGGAGACTGAAGCTTTCTTT
TRBJ1-5 | NA | many | TRBV6-5 | CASSLHQGESNQPQHF | TGTGCCAGCAGTTTACATCAAGGGGAGAGCAATCAGCCCCAGCATTTT
TRBJ2-1 | TRBD1 | NA | TRBV6-9 | CASSYSRDSLWNEQFF | TGTGCCAGCAGTTACTCCCGGGACAGCCTGTGGAATGAGCAGTTCTTC
TRBJ1-3 | NA | few | TRBV29-1 | CSVKQGSGNTIYF | TGCAGCGTGAAACAGGGCTCTGGAAACACCATATATTTT
TRBJ2-1 | TRBD1 | many | TRBV7-9 | CASSPGTEFNNEQFF | TGTGCCAGCAGCCCCGGGACAGAGTTTAACAATGAGCAGTTCTTC
TRBJ1-2 | TRBD1 | NA | TRBV27 | CASSYDRGASYGYTF | TGTGCCAGCAGCTACGACAGGGGCGCTAGCTATGGCTACACCTTC
TRBJ2-5 | NA | NA | TRBV6-1 | CASSEDPLLQTQYF | TGTGCCAGCAGTGAAGACCCGTTGCTACAGACCCAGTACTTC
TRBJ2-7 | TRBD2 | NA | TRBV5-6 | CASSSGLAFWEQYF | TGTGCCAGCAGCTCGGGACTAGCCTTTTGGGAGCAGTACTTC
TRBJ1-1 | TRBD1 | many | TRBV19 | CASIYQGALTEAFF | TGTGCCAGTATCTATCAGGGGGCGTTGACTGAAGCTTTCTTT
TRBJ2-7 | TRBD2 | many | TRBV24-1 | CATSDLRAPSGRGGEQYF | TGTGCCACCAGTGATTTGCGGGCCCCTAGCGGGAGAGGGGGCGAGCAGTACTTC
TRBJ2-2 | NA | NA | TRBV19 | CASIRESIMGTGELFF | TGTGCCAGTATTCGGGAGAGTATAATGGGCACCGGGGAGCTGTTTTTT
TRBJ2-7 | NA | NA | TRBV4-3 | CASSQDGPAGRTHEQYF | TGCGCCAGCAGCCAAGATGGGCCAGCAGGCAGGACCCACGAGCAGTACTTC
TRBJ1-5 | NA | many | TRBV5-6 | CASSPGAGLSNQPQHF | TGTGCCAGCAGCCCCGGAGCGGGTCTGAGCAATCAGCCCCAGCATTTT
TRBJ2-4 | NA | many | TRBV7-2 | CASSLASGAKNIQYF | TGTGCCAGCAGCTTAGCCAGCGGAGCCAAAAACATTCAGTACTTC